This T cell receptor (beta chain) originates from a study of T cells in Graves' hyperthyroidism and ophthalmopathy. Researchers took RNA transcripts and amplified the TCR beta CDR3 regions from them. Researchers ran a first-round RT-PCR on the TCR CDR3 using the HTBI primer set. TCRdb re-analysed the multiplex PCR reads in MiXCR, keeping a single row per CDR3 protein. Here the sample spans around 480,000 distinct CDR3 sequences, 13% to 15% being singletons. V shed 0 bases and J 4 bases; nucleotides not matched to a gene: 0. This CDR3 spans 14 amino acids. The germline V gene has CDR1 SGDLS and CDR2 YYNGEE. Findings and caveats of the study: The model foresaw ophthalmopathy a median around 6 months prior to onset.

This clonotype was recorded at least ten times. Its cognate antigen is unknown. The chain combines TRBV9 with TRBJ2-3; 9 nucleotides agree with TRBD1. Sequencing used blood. The sequence derives from a woman between 18 and 29 years old with Graves' hyperthyroidism. The CDR3 DNA sequence: TGTGCCAGCAGCGTAGGGACAGGGGCAGATACGCAGTATTTT. Its translation: CASSVGTGADTQYF.